This TCR beta chain derives from a study of blood T cell repertoires in COVID-19. Background on the study: T cells, B-cell-depleted T cells, or PBMCs supplied cDNA or gDNA.

Per the germline V gene, CDR1 is SNHLY and CDR2 is FYNNEI. CDR3 length: 11 residues. V dropped 1 base and J dropped 9 bases, with 6 bases sitting between them. Donors in Cohort 3 who had recovered were those with two negative PCRs, healthcare professional clearance, or resolution of their symptoms. Methods used by the authors: Estimates of nucleated cell counts were drawn from the amplification of reference gene primers. The protocol was immunoSEQ multiplex PCR, while the TCRdb copy is restricted to in-frame clones and leaves out a portion. V, J and clone size derive from that table, while D and trimming were established from the DNA sequence. Of some 320,000 clones detected, more than 75% appear once; the ten largest clones hold roughly 5.2%.

This clonotype was obtained from a woman in her 30s who had recovered from COVID-19. The sequencing input was PBMCs or T cells enriched from blood (not recorded which). The V gene is TRBV2, the J gene TRBJ1-1; no definite D call. This CDR3 reads CASSEGLKAFF. For the CDR3, the DNA is TGTGCCAGCAGTGAAGGACTTAAAGCTTTCTTT.